The rows below give T cell receptor beta chains drawn from one sample of a study of T cells in Graves' hyperthyroidism and ophthalmopathy. One entry per CDR3 protein results from TCRdb running MiXCR on the multiplex PCR reads. The table lists around 500,000 distinct CDR3 sequences, around 15% of them singletons. The sequenced sample consisted of blood. The source of these receptors is a woman in her twenties or thirties with Graves' ophthalmopathy. CDR3s include the opening cysteine and the closing phenylalanine or tryptophan. Each record gives: V gene, clone size, J gene, D gene, CDR3 protein, CDR3 DNA. A D gene is named only where the DNA matches it firmly. The size field is filled for only some rows; it gives once, few, many or a size class.

TRBV3-1	few	TRBJ2-7	TRBD1	CASSDRGTNYEQYF	TGTGCCAGCAGCGACAGGGGGACCAACTACGAGCAGTACTTC
TRBV12-3/TRBV12-4	few	TRBJ2-7	TRBD1	CASRRDRVNEQYF	TGTGCCAGCAGACGGGACAGGGTCAACGAGCAGTACTTC
TRBV25-1	many	TRBJ2-5	TRBD1	CASSESPGQQETQYF	TGTGCCAGCAGTGAATCCCCGGGACAGCAAGAGACCCAGTACTTC
TRBV20-1	few	TRBJ2-7	TRBD1	CSALFPGQGETQYF	TGCAGTGCTCTCTTTCCGGGACAGGGGGAAACGCAGTACTTC
TRBV12-3/TRBV12-4	many	TRBJ1-5	TRBD1	CASSLVTGDQPQHF	TGTGCCAGCAGTTTAGTGACAGGGGATCAGCCCCAGCATTTT
TRBV12-3/TRBV12-4	-	TRBJ2-7	-	CASSLRQAYYEQYF	TGTGCCAGCAGTTTACGGCAGGCATACTACGAGCAGTACTTC
TRBV20-1	-	TRBJ2-7	-	CSARYRILEQYF	TGCAGTGCTAGGTACAGAATTCTCGAGCAGTACTTC
TRBV6-4	-	TRBJ2-1	-	CASSDSRGGEQFF	TGTGCCAGCAGTGACTCTAGGGGAGGTGAGCAGTTCTTC
TRBV7-9	-	TRBJ2-1	TRBD2	CASRTRAGVHNEQFF	TGTGCCAGCCGAACTAGAGCGGGAGTTCACAATGAGCAGTTCTTC
TRBV19	many	TRBJ2-1	-	CASSIGQGYNEQFF	TGTGCCAGTAGTATCGGACAAGGTTACAATGAGCAGTTCTTC
TRBV7-3	many	TRBJ2-1	TRBD2	CASSPGLATDEQFF	TGTGCCAGCAGCCCCGGACTAGCTACTGATGAGCAGTTCTTC
TRBV28	many	TRBJ2-1	TRBD2	CASSLAGGPKYQPFF	TGTGCCAGCAGCCTAGCGGGAGGGCCAAAGTACCAGCCGTTCTTC
TRBV27	few	TRBJ2-1	-	CAISRGPNEQFF	TGTGCCATCTCTAGGGGCCCCAATGAGCAGTTCTTC
TRBV12-3/TRBV12-4	many	TRBJ2-1	TRBD2	CASSLLLAEVFSYNEQFF	TGTGCCAGCAGTTTATTACTAGCGGAAGTATTCTCCTACAATGAGCAGTTCTTC
TRBV6-1	-	TRBJ2-7	-	CASRPSEASSYEQYF	TGTGCCAGCAGGCCTTCGGAAGCGAGCTCCTACGAGCAGTACTTC
TRBV28	-	TRBJ1-5	-	CASSATGLNQPQHF	TGTGCCAGCAGTGCAACAGGGTTAAATCAGCCCCAGCATTTT
TRBV7-2	many	TRBJ2-3	-	CASGRGPPSTDTQYF	TGTGCCAGCGGGCGGGGCCCCCCTAGCACAGATACGCAGTATTTT
TRBV12-3/TRBV12-4	many	TRBJ2-3	-	CASSLRGFSDTDTQYF	TGTGCCAGCAGTCTCAGAGGGTTTAGTGACACAGATACGCAGTATTTT
TRBV5-5	few	TRBJ1-5	-	CASSREGINQPQHF	TGTGCCAGCAGCCGGGAGGGGATCAATCAGCCCCAGCATTTT
TRBV7-2	many	TRBJ2-7	-	CASSPSVGTTYEQYF	TGTGCCAGCAGCCCTAGTGTCGGGACAACTTACGAGCAGTACTTC
TRBV30	many	TRBJ2-3	TRBD2	CAWSVLRRESTDTQYF	TGTGCCTGGAGTGTACTCCGGCGGGAGAGCACAGATACGCAGTATTTT
TRBV20-1	-	TRBJ2-7	-	CSARDLLSPGSWYEQYF	TGCAGTGCTAGAGATCTTTTATCACCCGGGAGCTGGTACGAGCAGTACTTC
TRBV6-9	-	TRBJ2-1	-	CAAGPVSYNEQFF	TGTGCGGCAGGCCCGGTCTCCTACAATGAGCAGTTCTTC
TRBV14	many	TRBJ1-1	-	CASSQVENTEAFF	TGTGCCAGCAGCCAAGTCGAGAACACTGAAGCTTTCTTT
TRBV12-3/TRBV12-4	few	TRBJ1-2	-	CASSLTGQLNYGYTF	TGTGCCAGCAGTTTGACTGGACAGCTAAACTATGGCTACACCTTC
TRBV20-1	few	TRBJ1-6	-	CSARQVSGGDSPLHF	TGCAGTGCTAGACAGGTCTCCGGAGGTGATTCACCCCTCCACTTT
TRBV6-2/TRBV6-3	-	TRBJ2-5	-	CASSGWAGWETQYF	TGTGCCAGCAGCGGCTGGGCAGGGTGGGAGACCCAGTACTTC
TRBV27	many	TRBJ2-1	-	CASSDWRAGFYNEQFF	TGTGCCAGCAGCGACTGGAGGGCCGGGTTCTACAATGAGCAGTTCTTC
TRBV19	-	TRBJ2-3	TRBD2	CASSIGLAIADTQYF	TGTGCCAGTAGTATCGGACTAGCTATCGCAGATACGCAGTATTTT
TRBV20-1	-	TRBJ1-5	-	CSAKPHPQPQHF	TGCAGTGCGAAACCCCACCCTCAGCCCCAGCATTTT
TRBV12-3/TRBV12-4	few	TRBJ1-2	-	CASSWGGDGYTF	TGTGCCAGCAGTTGGGGGGGGGATGGCTACACCTTC
TRBV3-1	many	TRBJ2-1	TRBD2	CASSPRGTSGTSEQFF	TGTGCCAGCAGCCCACGGGGGACTAGCGGAACTTCTGAGCAGTTCTTC
TRBV29-1	many	TRBJ2-3	-	CSVSDSTDTQYF	TGCAGCGTCTCAGACAGCACAGATACGCAGTATTTT
TRBV28	many	TRBJ2-7	TRBD1	CASSSPGTGVYEQYF	TGTGCCAGCAGTTCCCCCGGGACAGGGGTATACGAGCAGTACTTC
TRBV5-6	many	TRBJ2-3	-	CASSLWGADTQYF	TGTGCCAGCAGCTTGTGGGGCGCAGATACGCAGTATTTT
TRBV15	many	TRBJ1-5	-	CATSRETAEYSNQPQHF	TGTGCCACCAGCAGAGAAACGGCGGAGTATAGCAATCAGCCCCAGCATTTT
TRBV7-2	few	TRBJ2-5	-	CASTSRGGIETQYF	TGTGCCAGCACCTCTCGGGGCGGGATAGAGACCCAGTACTTC
TRBV14	many	TRBJ1-4	-	CASSQAGGGEKLFF	TGTGCCAGCAGCCAAGCTGGGGGCGGGGAAAAACTGTTTTTT
TRBV9	-	TRBJ2-3	-	CASSAGQNTDTQYF	TGTGCCAGCAGCGCAGGACAAAACACAGATACGCAGTATTTT
TRBV2	few	TRBJ2-6	-	CASSSPGANVLTF	TGTGCCAGCAGTTCTCCGGGGGCCAACGTCCTGACTTTC
TRBV29-1	-	TRBJ1-4	-	CSVGRGGGEKLFF	TGCAGCGTTGGCAGGGGCGGAGGTGAAAAACTGTTTTTT
TRBV28	many	TRBJ1-5	TRBD1	CASRRTGGNQPQHF	TGTGCCAGCAGGCGGACAGGGGGAAATCAGCCCCAGCATTTT
TRBV5-5	many	TRBJ2-4	-	CASIAIPRPLAKNIQYF	TGTGCCAGCATAGCCATCCCTCGACCGCTAGCCAAAAACATTCAGTACTTC
TRBV30	many	TRBJ2-3	TRBD2	CAWSPPFGRPSDTQYF	TGTGCCTGGAGTCCTCCCTTCGGGAGGCCCTCAGATACGCAGTATTTT
TRBV2	many	TRBJ1-1	-	CASSELQEAFF	TGTGCCAGCAGTGAATTACAAGAAGCTTTCTTT
TRBV6-2/TRBV6-3	few	TRBJ2-5	-	CASSYTYRDIGLQETQYF	TGTGCCAGCAGTTATACCTACCGGGACATAGGACTCCAAGAGACCCAGTACTTC
TRBV9	few	TRBJ2-5	-	CASSVLSGTGETQYF	TGTGCCAGCAGCGTATTATCGGGCACTGGGGAGACCCAGTACTTC
TRBV7-2	many	TRBJ2-7	-	CASTPIKGEQYF	TGTGCCAGCACCCCTATAAAGGGGGAGCAGTACTTC
TRBV12-3/TRBV12-4	many	TRBJ1-5	-	CASSPAGFDQPQHF	TGTGCCAGCAGCCCCGCAGGGTTTGATCAGCCCCAGCATTTT